A selection of T cell receptor beta chains follows, all from one sample in a study of beta chain features in type 1 diabetes. Only in-frame clones appear in the TCRdb table, and some are missing; sequencing was by immunoSEQ multiplex PCR. The profile shows fewer than 200,000 clones, less than 15% of them singletons. The sequencing input was central memory CD4+ T cells from blood. The source of these receptors is a young woman in good health. The CDR3 runs from the conserved cysteine through the conserved F or W. The order of the fields is D gene, V gene, J gene, CDR3 length, clone size, CDR3 DNA, CDR3 protein. D genes are given only for firm matches. Clone size is stated in some rows and not others, as once, few, many or a class when expanded.

d_call: .; v_call: TRBV30; j_call: TRBJ2-5; cdr3_length: 13; clone_size: few; cdr3_nt: TGTGCCTGGAGTGTTCTTCGCCGGGAGACCCAGTACTTC; cdr3_aa: CAWSVLRRETQYF
d_call: TRBD2; v_call: TRBV5-6; j_call: TRBJ2-1; cdr3_length: 15; clone_size: .; cdr3_nt: TGTGCCAGCAGCTTGGTGGCCGGGAGGCACAATGAGCAGTTCTTC; cdr3_aa: CASSLVAGRHNEQFF
d_call: .; v_call: TRBV5-6; j_call: TRBJ2-5; cdr3_length: 14; clone_size: .; cdr3_nt: TGTGCCAGCAGCTTTGGGGCGGGGCAGGGGACCCAGTACTTC; cdr3_aa: CASSFGAGQGTQYF
d_call: .; v_call: TRBV18; j_call: TRBJ2-1; cdr3_length: 14; clone_size: .; cdr3_nt: TGTGCCAGCTCACCACAGGGGCCGCGCAATGAGCAGTTCTTC; cdr3_aa: CASSPQGPRNEQFF
d_call: .; v_call: TRBV25-1; j_call: TRBJ2-6; cdr3_length: 14; clone_size: few; cdr3_nt: TGTGCCAGCAGTCCCCACTCTGGGGCCAACGTCCTGACTTTC; cdr3_aa: CASSPHSGANVLTF
d_call: .; v_call: TRBV27; j_call: TRBJ1-2; cdr3_length: 14; clone_size: .; cdr3_nt: TGTGCCAGCAGTTTAGCGAGAGCCGGACAGGGCTACACCTTC; cdr3_aa: CASSLARAGQGYTF
d_call: .; v_call: TRBV2; j_call: TRBJ1-5; cdr3_length: 13; clone_size: .; cdr3_nt: TGTGCCAGCACCTCACAGGAGATTCAGCCCCAGCATTTT; cdr3_aa: CASTSQEIQPQHF
d_call: .; v_call: TRBV18; j_call: TRBJ1-1; cdr3_length: 16; clone_size: few; cdr3_nt: TGTGCCAGCTCACAAGACGGCGGGGGGGTGGACACTGAAGCTTTCTTT; cdr3_aa: CASSQDGGGVDTEAFF
d_call: TRBD2; v_call: TRBV5-1; j_call: TRBJ2-1; cdr3_length: 15; clone_size: .; cdr3_nt: TGCGCCAGCAGCTTGGAGGGCGGGAGGTGGGATGAGCAGTTCTTC; cdr3_aa: CASSLEGGRWDEQFF
d_call: TRBD1; v_call: TRBV29-1; j_call: TRBJ2-1; cdr3_length: 14; clone_size: few; cdr3_nt: TGCAGCGGATCCGGGACAGGGGACCCCAATGAGCAGTTCTTC; cdr3_aa: CSGSGTGDPNEQFF
d_call: .; v_call: TRBV5-1; j_call: TRBJ2-7; cdr3_length: 17; clone_size: .; cdr3_nt: TGCGCCAGCAGCTTGGGGATAGCGGTGCGCGGCCCCTACGAGCAGTACTTC; cdr3_aa: CASSLGIAVRGPYEQYF
d_call: TRBD1; v_call: TRBV6-1; j_call: TRBJ1-1; cdr3_length: 13; clone_size: .; cdr3_nt: TGTGCCAGCACTCTTGACAGGGCCACTGAAGCTTTCTTT; cdr3_aa: CASTLDRATEAFF
d_call: .; v_call: TRBV11-2; j_call: TRBJ2-7; cdr3_length: 17; clone_size: .; cdr3_nt: TGTGCCAGCAGCTTAGGCCAGACAACAATCGCTACCTACGAGCAGTACTTC; cdr3_aa: CASSLGQTTIATYEQYF
d_call: TRBD1; v_call: TRBV7-9; j_call: TRBJ1-2; cdr3_length: 13; clone_size: .; cdr3_nt: TGTGCCAGCAATCCCGACAGGGGCCGAGGCTACACCTTC; cdr3_aa: CASNPDRGRGYTF
d_call: TRBD1; v_call: TRBV25-1; j_call: TRBJ2-7; cdr3_length: 13; clone_size: .; cdr3_nt: TGTGCCACTTACAGGGACAGCTCCTACGAGCAGTACTTC; cdr3_aa: CATYRDSSYEQYF
d_call: .; v_call: TRBV30; j_call: TRBJ2-5; cdr3_length: 17; clone_size: few; cdr3_nt: TGTGCCTGGACCACTAGGTCGACAGGATCCCTCGGAGAGACCCAGTACTTC; cdr3_aa: CAWTTRSTGSLGETQYF
d_call: TRBD1; v_call: TRBV27; j_call: TRBJ1-2; cdr3_length: 15; clone_size: .; cdr3_nt: TGTGCCAGCAGTCCGAGACAGGGGACCCACTATGGCTACACCTTC; cdr3_aa: CASSPRQGTHYGYTF
d_call: .; v_call: TRBV30; j_call: TRBJ1-5; cdr3_length: 13; clone_size: few; cdr3_nt: TGTGCCTGGAGTTCAGGCAGCAATCAGCCCCAGCATTTT; cdr3_aa: CAWSSGSNQPQHF
d_call: TRBD2; v_call: TRBV5-4; j_call: TRBJ2-5; cdr3_length: 14; clone_size: .; cdr3_nt: TGTGCCAGCAGCTTATCGGGAGCGGGGGAGACCCAGTACTTC; cdr3_aa: CASSLSGAGETQYF
d_call: TRBD1; v_call: TRBV28; j_call: TRBJ1-1; cdr3_length: 17; clone_size: .; cdr3_nt: TGTGCCAGCAGTTTTGGAGCAGGGGGCAAGGGGAACACTGAAGCTTTCTTT; cdr3_aa: CASSFGAGGKGNTEAFF
d_call: TRBD1; v_call: TRBV4-1; j_call: TRBJ1-1; cdr3_length: 18; clone_size: .; cdr3_nt: TGCGCCAGCAGCCAGCAGAACCGGAGGGGGCTCGGGAGAGCTGAAGCTTTCTTT; cdr3_aa: CASSQQNRRGLGRAEAFF
d_call: TRBD1; v_call: TRBV29-1; j_call: TRBJ1-2; cdr3_length: 13; clone_size: .; cdr3_nt: TGCAGCGTTGCCGGGACAGGGGATTTTGGCTACACCTTC; cdr3_aa: CSVAGTGDFGYTF
d_call: TRBD1; v_call: TRBV4-2; j_call: TRBJ1-2; cdr3_length: 19; clone_size: .; cdr3_nt: TGTGCCAGCAGCCAAGATAGTATAGGACAGGGCCGGGATGGGTATGGCTACACCTTC; cdr3_aa: CASSQDSIGQGRDGYGYTF
d_call: TRBD2; v_call: TRBV6-6; j_call: TRBJ2-1; cdr3_length: 14; clone_size: .; cdr3_nt: TGTGCCAGCAGGTCAACTAGCGATAGGAATGAGCAGTTCTTC; cdr3_aa: CASRSTSDRNEQFF
d_call: TRBD2; v_call: TRBV9; j_call: TRBJ2-1; cdr3_length: 19; clone_size: few; cdr3_nt: TGTGCCAGCAGCGTAGAACTTAGCGGGAGAATGGGCTCCTACAATGAGCAGTTCTTC; cdr3_aa: CASSVELSGRMGSYNEQFF
d_call: TRBD1; v_call: TRBV11-3; j_call: TRBJ2-1; cdr3_length: 13; clone_size: .; cdr3_nt: TGTGCCAGCAGCCCACACAGGGGTAATGAGCAGTTCTTC; cdr3_aa: CASSPHRGNEQFF
d_call: TRBD1; v_call: TRBV6-6; j_call: TRBJ1-5; cdr3_length: 16; clone_size: .; cdr3_nt: TGTGCCAGCAGTTATCTGCCGGGACAGGGGAATCAGCCCCAGCATTTT; cdr3_aa: CASSYLPGQGNQPQHF
d_call: .; v_call: TRBV29-1; j_call: TRBJ2-7; cdr3_length: 14; clone_size: .; cdr3_nt: TGCAGCGTTGAAAAGGGGACTGGGAGGAGCGAGCAGTACTTC; cdr3_aa: CSVEKGTGRSEQYF
d_call: TRBD1; v_call: TRBV11-2; j_call: TRBJ2-3; cdr3_length: 15; clone_size: few; cdr3_nt: TGTGCCAGCAGCGCGTCTGACAGGGAATTAGATACGCAGTATTTT; cdr3_aa: CASSASDRELDTQYF
d_call: .; v_call: TRBV6-5; j_call: TRBJ1-2; cdr3_length: 13; clone_size: few; cdr3_nt: TGTGCCAGCAGTCCCGGACAAACCTATGGCTACACCTTC; cdr3_aa: CASSPGQTYGYTF
d_call: .; v_call: TRBV2; j_call: TRBJ2-3; cdr3_length: 15; clone_size: .; cdr3_nt: TGTGCCAGCAGTGAAGCCCTCCCTCGCACAGATACGCAGTATTTT; cdr3_aa: CASSEALPRTDTQYF
d_call: .; v_call: TRBV4-2; j_call: TRBJ2-7; cdr3_length: 15; clone_size: .; cdr3_nt: TGTGCCAGCAGCCTGGGGAGTGGAGGGGACTACGAGCAGTACTTC; cdr3_aa: CASSLGSGGDYEQYF
d_call: TRBD1; v_call: TRBV6-1; j_call: TRBJ2-5; cdr3_length: 13; clone_size: few; cdr3_nt: TGTGCCAGCAGTCGACAGGGACAAGAGACCCAGTACTTC; cdr3_aa: CASSRQGQETQYF
d_call: TRBD1; v_call: TRBV7-8; j_call: TRBJ2-5; cdr3_length: 11; clone_size: .; cdr3_nt: TGTGCCACTGGACAGGGGAGCGTCCAGTACTTC; cdr3_aa: CATGQGSVQYF
d_call: TRBD2; v_call: TRBV7-3; j_call: TRBJ2-5; cdr3_length: 15; clone_size: .; cdr3_nt: TGTGCCAGCAGCCGTACTAGCGGGAGTCTGGAGACCCAGTACTTC; cdr3_aa: CASSRTSGSLETQYF